A selection of T cell receptor beta chains follows, all from one sample in a study of blood T cell repertoires in COVID-19. The method was immunoSEQ multiplex PCR; TCRdb's version includes in-frame clones alone and lacks a portion of them. The table lists 250,000 to 300,000 clones, roughly 90% of them singletons, with about 11% in the top ten. Sequencing used peripheral blood. All receptors derive from a woman aged 30 to 39 with COVID-19, enrolled during active disease. Both conserved end residues are part of each CDR3. The order of the fields is J gene, V gene, D gene, clone size, CDR3 protein, CDR3 DNA. D genes are given only for firm matches. Clone size is stated in some rows and not others, as once, few, many or a class when expanded.

>TRBJ1-6|TRBV6-1|TRBD1|.
CASSAITGGDNSPLHF
TGTGCCAGCAGTGCGATTACAGGGGGCGATAATTCACCCCTCCACTTT
>TRBJ1-2|TRBV29-1|TRBD1|.
CSVDGTGGFYGYTF
TGCAGCGTTGACGGGACAGGGGGGTTTTATGGCTACACCTTC
>TRBJ2-1|TRBV12-3/TRBV12-4|.|once
CATRAYEQFF
TGTGCCACCAGGGCATATGAGCAGTTCTTC
>TRBJ2-3|TRBV11-3|TRBD2|.
CASSPGLAGGADTQYF
TGTGCCAGCAGCCCAGGACTAGCGGGGGGCGCCGATACGCAGTATTTT
>TRBJ2-1|TRBV2|TRBD2|.
CASREIAGAHNEQFF
TGTGCCAGCAGGGAAATAGCGGGAGCCCACAATGAGCAGTTCTTC
>TRBJ2-2|TRBV6-2/TRBV6-3|.|.
CASSYRVPGSGNTGELFF
TGTGCCAGCAGTTACCGCGTCCCTGGGAGTGGGAACACCGGGGAGCTGTTTTTT
>TRBJ1-5|TRBV30|.|.
CAWNGGGQPQHF
TGTGCCTGGAACGGGGGAGGTCAGCCCCAGCATTTT
>TRBJ1-5|TRBV6-5|.|.
CASSYSDQPQHF
TGTGCCAGCAGTTACTCCGATCAGCCCCAGCATTTT
>TRBJ2-5|TRBV18|TRBD1|.
CASSPGETGVGQETQYF
TGTGCCAGCTCACCGGGTGAGACAGGGGTGGGGCAAGAGACCCAGTACTTC
>TRBJ2-7|TRBV28|TRBD2|.
CASSPGLAGAYEQYF
TGTGCCAGCAGCCCTGGACTAGCGGGAGCCTACGAGCAGTACTTC
>TRBJ1-1|TRBV6-5|.|few
CASTQESVNTEAFF
TGTGCCAGCACCCAAGAGTCCGTGAACACTGAAGCTTTCTTT
>TRBJ2-5|TRBV5-1|.|.
CASSSRLTQFETQYF
TGCGCCAGCAGCTCCAGACTAACCCAGTTTGAGACCCAGTACTTC
>TRBJ1-5|TRBV7-9|TRBD1|few
CASSPSGQGNQPQHF
TGTGCCAGCAGTCCCTCGGGACAGGGAAATCAGCCCCAGCATTTT
>TRBJ2-6|TRBV5-1|.|.
CASSLGGPGANVLTF
TGCGCCAGCAGCCTGGGGGGGCCTGGGGCCAACGTCCTGACTTTC
>TRBJ1-2|TRBV7-9|TRBD1|.
CASSLAQGANYGYTF
TGTGCCAGCAGCTTAGCCCAGGGGGCGAACTATGGCTACACCTTC
>TRBJ2-7|TRBV9|TRBD2|.
CASSQGLAGAPYEQYF
TGTGCCAGCAGCCAAGGACTAGCGGGAGCCCCCTACGAGCAGTACTTC
>TRBJ2-2|TRBV5-1|TRBD1|once
CASSLALFPGQGSGELFF
TGCGCCAGCAGCTTGGCCCTTTTTCCGGGACAGGGGTCCGGGGAGCTGTTTTTT
>TRBJ2-5|TRBV29-1|TRBD2|.
CSVAGTSGRETQYF
TGCAGCGTTGCCGGGACTAGCGGGAGAGAGACCCAGTACTTC
>TRBJ2-7|TRBV5-4|TRBD2|.
CASSLDPSGPLSYEQYF
TGTGCCAGCAGCTTAGATCCTAGCGGACCTCTCTCCTACGAGCAGTACTTC
>TRBJ2-5|TRBV5-4|.|.
CASSTTAGVETQYF
TGTGCCAGCAGCACCACAGCGGGTGTTGAGACCCAGTACTTC
>TRBJ1-1|TRBV9|.|.
CASSVGQLNTEAFF
TGTGCCAGCAGCGTAGGACAATTGAACACTGAAGCTTTCTTT
>TRBJ1-5|TRBV2|TRBD1|.
CASSAGGQPQHF
TGTGCCAGCAGTGCAGGGGGCCAGCCCCAGCATTTT